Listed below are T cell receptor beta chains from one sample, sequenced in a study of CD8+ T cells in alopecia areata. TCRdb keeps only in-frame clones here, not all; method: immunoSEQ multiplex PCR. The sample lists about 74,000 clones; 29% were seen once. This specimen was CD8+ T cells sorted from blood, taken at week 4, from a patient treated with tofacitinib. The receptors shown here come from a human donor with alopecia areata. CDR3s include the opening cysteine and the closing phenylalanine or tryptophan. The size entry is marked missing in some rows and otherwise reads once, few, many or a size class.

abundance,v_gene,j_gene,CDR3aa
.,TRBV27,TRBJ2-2,CASSQNTGELFF
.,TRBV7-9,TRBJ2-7,CASSSDTSSSYEQYF
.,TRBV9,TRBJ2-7,CASSVDTRSYEQYF
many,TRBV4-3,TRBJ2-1,CASSQRGQGIPNEQFF
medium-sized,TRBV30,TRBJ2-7,CAWSTGQGAVEQYF
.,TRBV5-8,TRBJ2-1,CASSTGRWNEQFF
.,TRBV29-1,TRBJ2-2,CSCFGTGITGELFF
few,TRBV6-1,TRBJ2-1,CASSTRDRRDNEQFF
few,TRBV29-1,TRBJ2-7,CSVEVLAGDRYEQYF
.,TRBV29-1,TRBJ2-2,CSVGAEGGELFF
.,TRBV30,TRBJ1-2,CAWSVFQGGTGYTF
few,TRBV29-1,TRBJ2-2,CSVEGGASGDGELFF
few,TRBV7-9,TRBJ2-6,CASSLAPGANVLTF
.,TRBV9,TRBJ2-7,CASSVNSYEQYF
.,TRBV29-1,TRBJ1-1,CCGGEVTEAFF
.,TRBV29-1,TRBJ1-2,CSVEWGDGYTF
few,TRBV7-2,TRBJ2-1,CATREAYNEQFF
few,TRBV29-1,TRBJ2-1,CSGGTGVNEQFF
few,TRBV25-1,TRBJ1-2,CASSYPVGGGRGYTF
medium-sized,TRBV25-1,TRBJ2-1,CASSRNPSSYNEQFF